This T cell receptor (beta chain) came from a study of T cells after yellow fever vaccination. General observations from the study: Across the CD4 and CD8 compartments, a small share of clonotypes was present in both.

In regard to this clonotype: What it recognizes is unknown.

Germline V gene lookup returns CDR1 MNHEY and CDR2 SVGEGT. Between the trimmed V and J ends, which lost 7 bases and 3 bases, there was a span of 7 bases. This CDR3 is 11 amino acids long. The study made its TCR cDNA through 5'RACE template switching. That step introduced a universal primer site along with UMIs. TCRdb recomputed calls from the 5' RACE reads with MiXCR, one row per CDR3 protein. The repertoire holds hundreds of thousands of distinct CDR3 sequences, with approximately 13% as singletons. The source was PBMCs, collected on the day of the yellow fever booster vaccination. The chain combines TRBV6-2 or TRBV6-3 with TRBJ2-7; no clear D. This receptor was obtained from a man aged 25 to 45 who received the YFV17D yellow fever vaccine. DNA of the CDR3: TGTGCCAGCACCTCACTCTACGAGCAGTACTTC. This encodes CASTSLYEQYF.